These 26 T cell receptor beta chains were all obtained from the same sample, sequenced in a study of persistence of HIV-infected CD4 T cells. The libraries were made with immunoSEQ version 4 in survey mode. Generated by immunoSEQ multiplex PCR, the TCRdb table keeps only in-frame clones and is missing some. This table has roughly 45,000 clones, around 90% appearing once. Their specific antigens are unknown. Cells were stimulated nonspecifically with anti-CD3/anti-CD28 magnetic beads. Sorting selected CD4+ T cells upregulating both CD40 ligand and CD69. This specimen consisted of CD4+ T cells sorted from PBMCs after approximately 19-hour stimulation, obtained from a patient who received antiretroviral therapy. The receptors were sampled from an adult man with HIV who was CMV-seropositive.

The rearrangement links TRBV10-2 to TRBJ2-7; possible D gene TRBD1, 6 bases. Germline values: CDR1 WSHSY, CDR2 SAAADI. Trimming cost V 6 bases and J 0 bases, with 12 bases left between them. CDR3 size: 14 residues. CDR3 bases: TGCGCCAGCAGCCGACAGGTTACCTCCTACGAGCAGTACTTC. Translation: CASSRQVTSYEQYF.

The gene calls are TRBV18 and TRBJ1-4; D is unclear. The CDR3 is 17 amino acids. Looked up from germline, CDR1 is KGHSH and CDR2 is LQKENI. The ends were cut back, 4 bases at V and 0 bases at J, with 15 bases in the middle. The CDR3 loop reads CASSRESRVATNEKLFF. For the CDR3, the DNA is TGTGCCAGCTCACGCGAGTCGAGGGTTGCAACTAATGAAAAACTGTTTTTT.

This chain links TRBV3-1 (or the pseudogene TRBV3-2) with TRBJ2-1; 9 positions match TRBD2. Germline CDR1 LGHDT, CDR2 YNNKEL (reference sequence). V was pared by 2 bases and J by 5 bases, with 16 bases of the junction left unmatched. CDR3 length: 19 amino acids. CDR3 in amino acids: CASSQPAGGGDWGHNEQFF. The CDR3, as DNA: TGTGCCAGCAGCCAACCCGCGGGAGGGGGGGACTGGGGACACAATGAGCAGTTCTTC.

The chain employs TRBV6-5 and TRBJ2-4; a possible D gene is TRBD1 (6 bases). Per germline, CDR1 MNHEY and CDR2 SVGAGI. Trimming removed 2 bases at V and 8 bases at J, with 13 bases between. The CDR3 covers 14 residues. CDR3 sequence reads: CASSYKPKGDIQYF. DNA of the CDR3: TGTGCCAGCAGTTACAAGCCAAAGGGGGACATTCAGTACTTC.

The chain recombines TRBV6-4 with TRBJ1-6, with D perhaps TRBD1 (5 bases). With 6 bases removed from V and 12 bases from J, the gap between germline ends came to 18 bases. CDR3 length: 14 amino acids. Germline V gene lookup returns CDR1 MRHNA and CDR2 SNTAGT. The CDR3 is CASSLTAQWLPLHF. In DNA, the CDR3 is TGTGCCAGCAGCCTGACAGCCCAGTGGTTACCCCTCCACTTT.

The V call is TRBV7-2, the J call TRBJ2-5; TRBD2 matches at 8 bases. This CDR3 has 15 residues. The V segment lost 1 base and the J segment 5 bases; nucleotides outside the gene matches: 6. CDR1 is SGHTA, CDR2 FQGNSA, per germline. CDR3 protein: CASSLVSGGSETQYF. The CDR3 bases are TGTGCCAGCAGCTTAGTCAGCGGGGGCTCGGAGACCCAGTACTTC. Combining the CDR3 with reference TRBV7-2 and TRBJ2-5 gives the whole variable domain GAGVSQSPSNKVTEKGKDVELRCDPISGHTALYWYRQSLGQGLEFLIYFQGNSAPDKSGLPSDRFSAERTGGSVSTLTIQRTQQEDSAVYLCASSLVSGGSETQYFGPGTRLLVL.

This clone was recorded once. The J gene is TRBJ1-5, the V gene TRBV19, with D perhaps TRBD1 (6 bases). This CDR3 contains 16 residues. Per germline, CDR1 LNHDA and CDR2 SQIVND (reference sequence). The V and J ends lost 5 bases and 7 bases respectively, with 21 bases between them. The CDR3 region is CASSAPSGEVGQPQHF. In nucleotides, the CDR3 is TGTGCCAGTAGTGCCCCCTCAGGGGAAGTCGGCCAGCCCCAGCATTTT.

J is TRBJ2-1 and V is TRBV24-1; 7 bases fit TRBD1. Losses at the gene ends were 5 bases for V and 4 bases for J; bases not matched to a gene: 7. CDR3 length: 15 residues. In germline, CDR1 is KGHDR, CDR2 SFDVKD. The CDR3 sequence: CATSGQTGNYNEQFF. The CDR3 DNA is TGTGCCACCAGTGGCCAGACAGGGAATTACAATGAGCAGTTCTTC.

V usage is TRBV5-1 and J usage is TRBJ1-1; 9 bases match TRBD1. V was pared by 0 bases and J by 0 bases, with 6 bases of the junction left unmatched. The CDR3 spans 17 residues. The germline CDR1 and CDR2 sequences are SGHRS and YFSETQ. Here the CDR3 DNA reads TGCGCCAGCAGCTTGGAAGGACAGGGGTCAGTGAACACTGAAGCTTTCTTT. Protein sequence: CASSLEGQGSVNTEAFF.

The chain employs TRBV7-2 and TRBJ1-2; TRBD1 matches at 8 bases. Germline CDR1 reads SGHTA; CDR2 reads FQGNSA. The CDR3 covers 14 residues. Losses at the gene ends were 4 bases for V and 8 bases for J; bases not matched to a gene: 9. CDR3 region: CASSSLDRAGGYTF. CDR3 nucleotide sequence: TGTGCCAGCAGCTCCCTGGACAGGGCAGGAGGCTACACCTTC.

The chain couples TRBV19 to TRBJ1-4, with 8 bases identical to TRBD1. Germline V gene data show CDR1 as LNHDA and CDR2 as SQIVND (reference sequence). The CDR3 sequence is 14 residues long. Trimming at V came to 5 bases and at J to 8 bases, leaving 7 bases not matched to a gene. The CDR3 is CASSRTGHKEKLFF. DNA for the CDR3: TGTGCCAGTAGTCGGACAGGGCATAAGGAAAAACTGTTTTTT.

The chain employs TRBV27 and TRBJ2-7, with no clear D. The germline V gene has CDR1 MNHEY and CDR2 SMNVEV (reference sequence). The CDR3 contains 13 residues. Trimming cost V 2 bases and J 2 bases, with 7 bases left between them. CDR3 sequence: CASSLAVAYEQYF. CDR3 DNA sequence: TGTGCCAGCAGTTTAGCAGTAGCCTACGAGCAGTACTTC.

The rearrangement links TRBV5-1 to TRBJ1-1; 8 bases are a match to TRBD1. The CDR3 is 15 residues long. Unmatched junction bases numbered 5, after V lost 2 bases and J lost 2 bases. Germline CDR1 SGHRS, CDR2 YFSETQ. The CDR3, as DNA: TGCGCCAGCAGCTTAACAGGGGGTCTAAACACTGAAGCTTTCTTT. This encodes CASSLTGGLNTEAFF.

J is TRBJ2-7 and V is TRBV5-6, with 11 bases identical to TRBD2. With V trimmed by 1 base and J by 7 bases, 10 bases remained unmatched. The CDR3 sequence is 16 residues long. CDR1 is SGHDT, CDR2 YYEEEE, per germline. In DNA, the CDR3 is TGTGCCAGCAGCTTGACTAGCGGGGGCTTCCGAGGAGAGCAGTACTTC. This sequence encodes CASSLTSGGFRGEQYF.

The chain carries TRBV10-2 and TRBJ1-2, with unresolved D. The CDR3 contains 12 residues. Trimming took 0 bases from V and 8 from J, leaving 7 bases between them. Germline V gene data show CDR1 as WSHSY and CDR2 as SAAADI. The CDR3 reads CASSESGVGYTF. Written as DNA, the CDR3 is TGCGCCAGCAGTGAGTCTGGGGTGGGCTACACCTTC.

The J gene is TRBJ1-4, the V gene TRBV18, with 7 bases identical to TRBD1. CDR3 length equals 14 residues. CDR1 is KGHSH and CDR2 is LQKENI in the germline V gene. Trimming removed 3 bases from V and 8 bases from J; junction bases left unmatched: 6. The CDR3 nucleotides read TGTGCCAGCTCACCGGACAGGATGGAAGAAAAACTGTTTTTT. This sequence encodes CASSPDRMEEKLFF. Variable domain in full (rest from reference TRBV18 and TRBJ1-4): NAGVMQNPRHLVRRRGQEARLRCSPMKGHSHVYWYRQLPEEGLKFMVYLQKENIIDESGMPKERFSAEFPKEGPSILRIQQVVRGDSAAYFCASSPDRMEEKLFFGSGTQLSVL.

This clone appeared a few times. The chain carries TRBV10-2 and TRBJ1-5; TRBD1 matches at 9 bases. This CDR3 has 16 amino acids. Germline CDR1 and CDR2: WSHSY and SAAADI. V was pared by 3 bases and J by 1 base, with 4 bases of the junction left unmatched. CDR3 bases: TGCGCCAGCAGTGATGGGACAGGGTGGAGCAATCAGCCCCAGCATTTT. Translating gives CASSDGTGWSNQPQHF.

The sample holds one count of this clone. This chain joins TRBV28 and TRBJ2-3; 9 bases line up with TRBD1. Trimming at V came to 5 bases and at J to 3 bases, leaving 6 bases not matched to a gene. Germline loops: CDR1 MDHEN, CDR2 SYDVKM. The CDR3 length is 15 residues. The CDR3 region is CASSRTGDGTDTQYF. DNA of the CDR3: TGTGCCAGCAGTCGGACAGGGGATGGAACAGATACGCAGTATTTT.

The V call is TRBV7-9, the J call TRBJ1-5, with 7 positions matching TRBD1. This CDR3 contains 13 residues. The J segment lost 7 bases and the V segment lost 4 bases, leaving 4 bases of the junction unmatched. The germline gives CDR1 SEHNR, CDR2 FQNEAQ (reference sequence). The CDR3 sequence: CASSSQGDQPQHF. The CDR3 coding sequence is TGTGCCAGCAGCTCCCAGGGGGACCAGCCCCAGCATTTT.

The chain carries TRBV19 and TRBJ2-7, with TRBD1 matching 8 bases. The CDR3 is made up of 14 amino acids. Germline lookup yields CDR1 LNHDA and CDR2 SQIVND (reference sequence). V gave up 5 bases and J gave up 0 bases; unmatched junction bases: 3. Here the CDR3 reads CASSLGQASYEQYF. The CDR3 bases are TGTGCCAGTAGTCTGGGACAGGCCTCCTACGAGCAGTACTTC.

The CDR3 coding sequence is TGTGCCAGCAGCTCCAGGGGGTACGAGCAGTACTTC. Its protein product is CASSSRGYEQYF. V usage is TRBV7-2 and J usage is TRBJ2-7; 7 bases align to TRBD1. This CDR3 region has 12 residues. The V and J ends lost 4 bases and 4 bases, in that order; junction bases with no gene match: 1. The germline V gene has CDR1 SGHTA and CDR2 FQGNSA.

The genes are TRBV15 and TRBJ1-4; perhaps TRBD1 as D (5 bases). Trimming cost V 4 bases and J 4 bases, with 13 bases left between them. This CDR3 is 15 amino acids long. Germline V gives CDR1 LNHNV, CDR2 YYDKDF (reference sequence). The CDR3 nucleotides read TGTGCCACCAGCACCATACGGGGGGTTAATGAAAAACTGTTTTTT. This encodes CATSTIRGVNEKLFF.

V is TRBV24-1 and J is TRBJ2-2; D is uncertain. Germline loops: CDR1 KGHDR, CDR2 SFDVKD. CDR3 size: 13 residues. With 4 bases removed from V and 1 base from J, the gap between germline ends came to 3 bases. CDR3 residues: CATSEMNTGELFF. CDR3 nucleotides: TGTGCCACCAGTGAGATGAACACCGGGGAGCTGTTTTTT.

The V call is TRBV5-1, the J call TRBJ1-1; D might be TRBD1 (5 bases). This CDR3 comprises 14 residues. Germline CDR1 is SGHRS and CDR2 is YFSETQ. Between the trimmed V and J ends, which lost 0 bases and 11 bases, there was a span of 17 bases. The CDR3 coding sequence is TGCGCCAGCAGCTTGGACGGGGGTCAACAACGGGCTTTCTTT. This translates into CASSLDGGQQRAFF.

The chain recombines TRBV6-2 or TRBV6-3 with TRBJ1-1, with D perhaps matching TRBD1 (5 bases). Germline CDR1 and CDR2: MNHEY and SVGEGT. The CDR3 is 16 amino acids. V shed 2 bases and J shed 4 bases, with 17 bases lying between them. CDR3 protein: CASSYRAGPVATEAFF. In DNA form, the CDR3 reads TGTGCCAGCAGTTACCGGGCAGGGCCAGTTGCCACTGAAGCTTTCTTT.

In DNA, the CDR3 is TGCGCCAGCAGCCAAGAATACTATTCCACAGATACGCAGTATTTT. Its translation is CASSQEYYSTDTQYF. The chain couples TRBV4-1 to TRBJ2-3; D gene unclear. The germline V gene encodes CDR1 MGHRA and CDR2 YSYEKL. The CDR3 totals 15 residues. V was cut by 0 bases and J by 2 bases, with 9 bases left in between.